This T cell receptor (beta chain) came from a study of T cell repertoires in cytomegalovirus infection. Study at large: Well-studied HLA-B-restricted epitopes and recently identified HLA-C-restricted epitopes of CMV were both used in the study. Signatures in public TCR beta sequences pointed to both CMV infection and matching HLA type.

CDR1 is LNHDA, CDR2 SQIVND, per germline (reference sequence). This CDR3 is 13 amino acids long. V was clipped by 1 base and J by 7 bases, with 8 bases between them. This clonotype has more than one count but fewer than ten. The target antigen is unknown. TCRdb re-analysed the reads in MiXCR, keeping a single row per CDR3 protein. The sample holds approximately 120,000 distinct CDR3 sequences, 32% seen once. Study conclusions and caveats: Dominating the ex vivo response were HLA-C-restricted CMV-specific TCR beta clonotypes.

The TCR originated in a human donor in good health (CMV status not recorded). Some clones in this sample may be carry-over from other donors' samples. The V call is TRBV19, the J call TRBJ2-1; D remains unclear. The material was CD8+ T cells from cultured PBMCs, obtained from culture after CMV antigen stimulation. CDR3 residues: CASSIASRNEQFF. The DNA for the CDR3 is TGTGCCAGTAGTATAGCCAGCAGAAATGAGCAGTTCTTC.